The 32 T cell receptor beta chains below all came from one sample that was sequenced in a study of blood T cell repertoires in COVID-19. The method was immunoSEQ multiplex PCR; TCRdb's version includes in-frame clones alone and lacks a portion of them. The sample records 650,000 to 800,000 clones, 90% being singletons. Specimen: peripheral blood. Receptor source: a woman aged 18-29 years with acute or convalescent COVID-19.

This chain's CDR3 is CAIAPLRTKNTEAFF. The DNA of the CDR3 is TGTGCCATCGCCCCCCTCAGGACAAAGAACACTGAAGCTTTCTTT. This chain connects TRBV10-3 to TRBJ1-1; D perhaps matches TRBD1 (5 bases). The length of the CDR3 is 15 residues. Trimming took off 8 bases at V and 1 base at J, with 17 bases between the two ends. Germline V gene sequence: CDR1 ENHRY, CDR2 SYGVKD.

This clone has only one observation. V is TRBV24-1 and J is TRBJ1-1; D remains unclear. V dropped 3 bases and J dropped 3 bases, with 16 bases sitting between them. Germline loops: CDR1 KGHDR, CDR2 SFDVKD. This CDR3 is 16 amino acids long. The CDR3 here is CATSDPPWRRYTEAFF. CDR3 in DNA: TGTGCCACCAGTGATCCGCCATGGCGGCGATACACTGAAGCTTTCTTT.

This clone showed up just once. The chain carries TRBV19 and TRBJ2-1; D might be TRBD1 (6 bases). This CDR3 is built from 14 residues. The germline V gene encodes CDR1 LNHDA and CDR2 SQIVND (reference sequence). Trimming cost V 6 bases and J 7 bases, with 16 bases left between them. CDR3 sequence reads: CASSLQGFWNEQFF. In DNA, the CDR3 is TGTGCCAGTAGCCTACAGGGCTTCTGGAATGAGCAGTTCTTC. Using reference TRBV19 and TRBJ2-1 for the parts outside the CDR3, the full variable domain is DGGITQSPKYLFRKEGQNVTLSCEQNLNHDAMYWYRQDPGQGLRLIYYSQIVNDFQKGDIAEGYSVSREKKESFPLTVTSAQKNPTAFYLCASSLQGFWNEQFFGPGTRLTVL.

Only one count was recorded for this clone. This chain connects TRBV6-5 to TRBJ2-7; a weak D match, TRBD2 (7 bases). Germline V gene sequence: CDR1 MNHEY, CDR2 SVGAGI. V was shortened by 6 bases and J by 2 bases, with 8 bases between the two germline ends. The CDR3 extends over 12 amino acids. CDR3 sequence: CASSGGPYEQYF. The CDR3 DNA sequence: TGTGCCAGCAGCGGGGGGCCCTACGAGCAGTACTTC.

The chain couples TRBV7-9 to TRBJ1-4; D gene uncertain. This CDR3 has 14 residues. The V end was cut by 7 bases, the J end by 5 bases, with 14 bases between. CDR1 and CDR2 (germline): SEHNR, FQNEAQ (reference sequence). CDR3: CASIRGHQNEKLFF. The CDR3 DNA follows: TGTGCCAGCATTCGAGGGCATCAGAATGAAAAACTGTTTTTT.

The rearrangement joins TRBV30 to TRBJ1-1; 7 bases align to TRBD1. The V and J ends lost 0 bases and 4 bases, in that order; junction bases with no gene match: 14. CDR3 size: 17 residues. The germline CDR1 and CDR2 sequences are GTSNPN and SVGIG (reference sequence). The DNA of the CDR3 is TGTGCCTGGAGTGTACTTGGGGACAGAGAGGGGGGCACTGAAGCTTTCTTT. The encoded protein is CAWSVLGDREGGTEAFF. Drawing the rest from reference TRBV30 and TRBJ1-1, the complete variable domain is SQTIHQWPATLVQPVGSPLSLECTVEGTSNPNLYWYRQAAGRGLQLLFYSVGIGQISSEVPQNLSASRPQDRQFILSSKKLLLSDSGFYLCAWSVLGDREGGTEAFFGQGTRLTVV.

The chain is built from TRBV6-6 and TRBJ1-1; a possible D gene is TRBD1 (5 bases). CDR1 MNHNY and CDR2 SVGAGI come from the germline V gene (reference sequence). The CDR3 contains 13 residues. Trimming took off 6 bases at V and 4 bases at J, with 12 bases between the two ends. CDR3 in amino acids: CASRPPGGTEAFF. The DNA of the CDR3 is TGTGCCAGCAGGCCACCCGGGGGCACTGAAGCTTTCTTT.

This rearrangement joins TRBV24-1 to TRBJ2-2, with 7 nucleotides matching TRBD2. The CDR3 consists of 17 residues. The germline CDR1 and CDR2 sequences are KGHDR and SFDVKD. V shed 1 base, J shed 6 bases, and the junction held 10 bases outside the gene matches. CDR3: CATSDLGQGGFSGELFF. CDR3 DNA: TGTGCCACCAGTGATTTAGGGCAGGGAGGGTTTTCCGGGGAGCTGTTTTTT.

The chain employs TRBV6-5 and TRBJ2-7, with TRBD1 matching over 7 bases. The CDR3 runs to 14 residues. V lost 6 bases, J lost 4 bases, and 9 bases stayed unmatched. Germline V CDR1 and CDR2: MNHEY, SVGAGI. This CDR3 reads CASRRDRDTYEQYF. CDR3 sequence (DNA): TGTGCCAGCAGACGAGACAGGGATACTTACGAGCAGTACTTC.

The gene calls are TRBV5-1 and TRBJ2-7; the D is unclear. The CDR3 length is 13 residues. V was pared by 4 bases and J by 3 bases, with 11 bases between. Germline CDR1 and CDR2: SGHRS and YFSETQ. This CDR3 is CASSLASLYEQYF. The CDR3 DNA sequence: TGCGCCAGCAGCCTGGCCTCTCTCTACGAGCAGTACTTC.

The V gene is TRBV4-3, the J gene TRBJ1-2; D is perhaps TRBD1 (5 bases). The V gene lost 4 bases and the J gene lost 7 bases, with 13 bases spanning the gap. The CDR3 runs to 13 residues. Germline V gene data show CDR1 as LGHNA and CDR2 as YSLEER. The CDR3 nucleotides read TGCGCCAGCAGCCGGGGGGTACGTAGTGGCTACACCTTC. Its translation is CASSRGVRSGYTF.

The chain combines TRBV18 with TRBJ1-1, with 12 bases aligning to TRBD1. V trimming: 6 bases; J trimming: 5 bases; junction bases outside the gene matches: 7. The CDR3 runs to 15 residues. Germline loops: CDR1 KGHSH, CDR2 LQKENI. The DNA for the CDR3 is TGTGCCAGCTCCGCGGGACAGGGGGCGGAAACTGAAGCTTTCTTT. Translated: CASSAGQGAETEAFF.

This sequence joins TRBV4-3 and TRBJ2-7; perhaps TRBD1 as D (5 bases). Deletions cut 0 bases from V and 6 bases from J, with 12 bases between. Germline V CDR1 and CDR2: LGHNA, YSLEER. The CDR3 loop spans 14 amino acids. The CDR3 DNA follows: TGCGCCAGCAGCCAAGATAGGCAGGGTGGCGAGCAGTACTTC. Translated, it gives CASSQDRQGGEQYF.

Turning to this clone: This specimen includes other DNA sequences encoding the same CDR3. The chain links TRBV27 to TRBJ2-3, with D unresolved. The CDR3 spans 12 residues. In germline, CDR1 is MNHEY, CDR2 SMNVEV (reference sequence). Trimming cost V 5 bases and J 5 bases, with 8 bases left between them. CDR3 residues: CASSPSGDTQYF. The CDR3 DNA is TGTGCCAGCAGTCCGTCCGGAGATACGCAGTATTTT.

The V gene is TRBV4-1, the J gene TRBJ2-1, with D uncertain. CDR1 and CDR2 (germline): MGHRA, YSYEKL. V was trimmed by 0 bases and J by 1 base, leaving 10 bases between them. This CDR3 comprises 16 residues. The CDR3 loop is CASSQDGRMSYNEQFF. The CDR3 DNA is TGCGCCAGCAGCCAAGACGGTCGTATGTCCTACAATGAGCAGTTCTTC.

The rearrangement uses TRBV6-5 and TRBJ2-7; no clear D gene. The CDR3 consists of 11 residues. The V gene's germline CDR1 is MNHEY and CDR2 SVGAGI. Trimming stripped 4 bases from V and 3 bases from J, with 4 bases between. The CDR3 DNA reads as TGTGCCAGCAGTTCCCTCTACGAGCAGTACTTC. Amino acid sequence: CASSSLYEQYF.

This chain connects TRBV5-5 to TRBJ2-5; TRBD1 agrees at 7 bases. The CDR3 loop spans 14 amino acids. Germline trimming cut 2 bases from V and 5 bases from J; bases unmatched to any gene: 6. CDR1 and CDR2 (germline): SGHKS, YYEKEE (reference sequence). The CDR3 sequence: CASSFPRGSETQYF. The CDR3 nucleotides read TGTGCCAGCAGCTTCCCCAGGGGGAGTGAGACCCAGTACTTC.

Remarks on this clone: Different DNA sequences within this sample yield the same CDR3. This chain uses TRBV6-5 with TRBJ2-3, with TRBD2 matching 10 bases. The trim removed 0 bases at V and 6 bases at J, leaving 3 bases unmatched. This CDR3 is built from 15 residues. Germline V gene data show CDR1 as MNHEY and CDR2 as SVGAGI. DNA for the CDR3: TGTGCCAGCAGTTACTCTAGCGGGGGGTCGGATACGCAGTATTTT. It is translated as CASSYSSGGSDTQYF.

This clone showed up just a few times. The V and J genes are TRBV30 and TRBJ1-6; D remains unclear. Per the germline V gene, CDR1 is GTSNPN and CDR2 is SVGIG (reference sequence). Trimming pared 2 bases from V and 12 bases from J, leaving 14 bases between. This CDR3 spans 13 amino acids. CDR3 DNA sequence: TGTGCCTGGAGTCCAACCACGGAGGTACCCCTCCACTTT. It codes for CAWSPTTEVPLHF.

This clone was seen just once. The gene calls are TRBV20-1 and TRBJ1-5, with no clear D. The CDR3 consists of 12 residues. CDR1 and CDR2 (germline): DFQATT, SNEGSKA (reference sequence). Deletions cut 3 bases from V and 8 bases from J, with 11 bases between. Here the CDR3 reads CSASTSLKPQHF. The CDR3 bases are TGCAGTGCTAGTACTTCCTTAAAGCCCCAGCATTTT.

V usage is TRBV12-2 and J usage is TRBJ1-6; the table's D call of TRBD1 was not tested on the DNA. TRBV12-2 is an annotated pseudogene. This CDR3 is 14 amino acids long. The CDR3 nucleotides are TGTGCAAGTCGCTTAGAGCAGGGATGCGGACCCCTCCACTTT. Translating it yields CASRLEQGCGPLHF.

V is TRBV3-1 (or the pseudogene TRBV3-2) and J is TRBJ1-5; D is perhaps TRBD1 (5 bases). CDR1 is LGHDT, CDR2 YNNKEL, per germline (reference sequence). Trimming stripped 1 base from V and 5 bases from J, with 12 bases between. The CDR3 has 15 amino acids. This CDR3 reads CASSQVAGAHQPQHF. The DNA of the CDR3 is TGTGCCAGCAGCCAAGTTGCTGGGGCGCATCAGCCCCAGCATTTT.

J is TRBJ1-6 and V is TRBV6-1; D gene ambiguous. Germline V lookup: CDR1 MNHNS, CDR2 SASEGT. The CDR3 is 11 residues long. Trimming took 3 bases from V and 10 from J, leaving 4 bases between them. The CDR3 loop reads CASSEGSPLHF. As DNA, the CDR3 is TGTGCCAGCAGTGAGGGCTCACCCCTCCACTTT.

The J gene is TRBJ2-7, the V gene TRBV7-3, with 8 positions matching TRBD1. With 4 bases clipped from V and 0 bases from J, the junction kept 8 bases outside the gene matches. The CDR3 spans 16 residues. Germline CDR1 SGHTA, CDR2 FQGTGA. In nucleotides, the CDR3 is TGTGCCAGCAGCTCCTGGGACAGGACCAACTCCTACGAGCAGTACTTC. Its protein is CASSSWDRTNSYEQYF. The complete variable domain, with remaining parts taken from reference TRBV7-3 and TRBJ2-7, reads GAGVSQTPSNKVTEKGKYVELRCDPISGHTALYWYRQSLGQGPEFLIYFQGTGAADDSGLPNDRFFAVRPEGSVSTLKIQRTERGDSAVYLCASSSWDRTNSYEQYFGPGTRLTVT.

This rearrangement joins TRBV10-3 to TRBJ1-1, with a weak D call TRBD1 (5 bases). Germline loops: CDR1 ENHRY, CDR2 SYGVKD. The CDR3 sequence is 19 residues long. V lost 3 bases, J lost 4 bases, and 27 bases lay in between. CDR3 nucleotides: TGTGCCATCAGTGACTACCGGGTTGGAGGCCCTAACGGGGGCACTGAAGCTTTCTTT. Translated, it gives CAISDYRVGGPNGGTEAFF.

The chain couples TRBV6-2 or TRBV6-3 to TRBJ1-1; D is perhaps TRBD1 (6 bases). V lost 4 bases and J 5 bases, leaving 11 bases between the germline ends. Germline V CDR1 and CDR2: MNHEY, SVGEGT. CDR3 length equals 13 residues. The CDR3 sequence: CASSSRGFTEAFF. DNA for the CDR3: TGTGCCAGCAGTTCCAGGGGTTTTACTGAAGCTTTCTTT.

The chain combines TRBV9 with TRBJ2-1; 10 bases are shared with TRBD2. The CDR3 sequence is 16 residues long. Unmatched junction bases numbered 10, after V lost 2 bases and J lost 8 bases. Looked up from germline, CDR1 is SGDLS and CDR2 is YYNGEE. The CDR3 region is CASSVWGRGTSDEQFF. CDR3 DNA sequence: TGTGCCAGCAGCGTTTGGGGGAGGGGGACTAGCGATGAGCAGTTCTTC. Full variable domain (outside the CDR3, taken from reference TRBV9 and TRBJ2-1): DSGVTQTPKHLITATGQRVTLRCSPRSGDLSVYWYQQSLDQGLQFLIQYYNGEERAKGNILERFSAQQFPDLHSELNLSSLELGDSALYFCASSVWGRGTSDEQFFGPGTRLTVL.

Points on this clone: The same CDR3 is also encoded by other DNA sequences in this sample. This rearrangement joins TRBV7-3 to TRBJ1-1; possibly TRBD1 for D (5 bases). Germline V gene lookup returns CDR1 SGHTA and CDR2 FQGTGA. Trimming stripped 5 bases from V and 1 base from J, with 8 bases between. The CDR3 runs to 13 residues. The CDR3 DNA reads as TGTGCCAGCAGCGTCACAGGGAACACTGAAGCTTTCTTT. It yields the protein CASSVTGNTEAFF.

The chain is built from TRBV4-1 and TRBJ2-1; 8 bases line up with TRBD2. The trim removed 0 bases at V and 7 bases at J, leaving 8 bases unmatched. Germline CDR1 MGHRA, CDR2 YSYEKL. This CDR3 spans 16 amino acids. The CDR3, as DNA: TGCGCCAGCAGCCAAGAATCCCGGGGGGGAGGAAATGAGCAGTTCTTC. It specifies CASSQESRGGGNEQFF.

This chain joins TRBV15 and TRBJ2-7; 9 positions agree with TRBD1. Trimming took 9 bases from V and 4 from J; bases not matched to a gene: 10. This CDR3 has 14 amino acids. The germline V gene encodes CDR1 LNHNV and CDR2 YYDKDF (reference sequence). The CDR3 spells CATTPRDRVYEQYF. CDR3 DNA sequence: TGTGCCACAACCCCCCGGGACAGGGTATACGAGCAGTACTTC.

The chain couples TRBV4-2 to TRBJ1-1; D is perhaps TRBD1 (5 bases). Trimming pared 3 bases from V and 0 bases from J, leaving 11 bases between. Germline CDR1 reads LGHNA; CDR2 reads YNFKEQ. The CDR3 is 15 amino acids. The CDR3 protein is CASSHVDSLNTEAFF. CDR3 coding DNA: TGTGCCAGCAGCCACGTTGACAGTCTGAACACTGAAGCTTTCTTT.

The rearrangement joins TRBV10-3 to TRBJ2-7; a possible D gene is TRBD1 (5 bases). The CDR3 runs 14 residues. The V end lost 3 bases, the J end lost 2 bases, and 11 bases lay between the germline ends. Germline V gene sequence: CDR1 ENHRY, CDR2 SYGVKD. The CDR3 loop reads CAISDRAIPYEQYF. In DNA form, the CDR3 reads TGTGCCATCAGTGACAGGGCTATCCCCTACGAGCAGTACTTC.